This T cell receptor beta chain derives from a study of T cell responses to AZD1222 COVID-19 vaccine. The study, taken as a whole, reports: Reportedly, close to half of spike-specific TCRs are directed against unmutated variant regions. Clonal diversity may have been underestimated in mostly white British donors. Baseline antibody screening turned up just a handful of seropositive AZD1222 recipients.

Worth noting for this clone: Its antigen remains unknown.

Repertoires were generated with immunoSEQ multiplex PCR, while TCRdb's copy carries only in-frame clones and drops some. The repertoire consists of 90,000 to 120,000 clones, with approximately 87% occurring once and the leading ten covering 3% to 3.5%. This receptor was taken from an adult in good health. Here the sequenced sample was peripheral blood, taken on day 0 of AZD1222 vaccination.

CDR3 loop: CASSSTGSLGTEAFF. Here the CDR3 DNA reads TGTGCCAGCAGCTCTACGGGGTCTCTGGGCACTGAAGCTTTCTTT. J is TRBJ1-1 and V is TRBV7-2, with no clear D. Trimming removed 4 bases from V and 4 bases from J, with 16 bases in between. The CDR3 length is 15 residues. CDR1 and CDR2 (germline): SGHTA, FQGNSA.